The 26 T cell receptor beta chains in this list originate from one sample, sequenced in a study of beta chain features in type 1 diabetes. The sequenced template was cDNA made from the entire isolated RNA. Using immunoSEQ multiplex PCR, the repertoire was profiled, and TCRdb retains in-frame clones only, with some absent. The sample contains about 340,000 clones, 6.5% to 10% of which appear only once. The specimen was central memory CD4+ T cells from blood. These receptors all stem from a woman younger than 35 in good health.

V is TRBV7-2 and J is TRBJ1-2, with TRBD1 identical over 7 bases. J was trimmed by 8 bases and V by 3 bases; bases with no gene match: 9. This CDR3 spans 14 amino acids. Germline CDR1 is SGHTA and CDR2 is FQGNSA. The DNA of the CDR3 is TGTGCCAGCAGCTTGGGAGCTAGGGGACAGGGCTACACCTTC. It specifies CASSLGARGQGYTF.

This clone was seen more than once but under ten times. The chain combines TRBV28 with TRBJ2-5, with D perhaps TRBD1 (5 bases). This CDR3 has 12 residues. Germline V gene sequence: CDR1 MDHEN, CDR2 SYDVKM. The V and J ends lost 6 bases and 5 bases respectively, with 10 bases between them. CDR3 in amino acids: CASRRGLETQYF. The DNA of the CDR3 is TGTGCCAGCAGAAGGGGCTTGGAGACCCAGTACTTC.

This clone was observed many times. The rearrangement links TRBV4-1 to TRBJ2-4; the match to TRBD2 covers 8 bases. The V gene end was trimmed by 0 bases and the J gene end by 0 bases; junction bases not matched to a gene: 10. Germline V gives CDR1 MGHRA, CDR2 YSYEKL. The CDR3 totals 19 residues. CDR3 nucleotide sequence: TGCGCCAGCAGCCAAGATTTTCGGGAGGGCAGACTAGCCAAAAACATTCAGTACTTC. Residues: CASSQDFREGRLAKNIQYF.

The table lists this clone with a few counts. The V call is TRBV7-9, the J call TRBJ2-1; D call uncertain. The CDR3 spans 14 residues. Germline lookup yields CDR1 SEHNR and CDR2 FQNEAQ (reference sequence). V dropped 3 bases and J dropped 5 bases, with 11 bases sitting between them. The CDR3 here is CASSFGSTDNEQFF. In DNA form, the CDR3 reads TGTGCCAGCAGCTTCGGGTCGACCGACAATGAGCAGTTCTTC.

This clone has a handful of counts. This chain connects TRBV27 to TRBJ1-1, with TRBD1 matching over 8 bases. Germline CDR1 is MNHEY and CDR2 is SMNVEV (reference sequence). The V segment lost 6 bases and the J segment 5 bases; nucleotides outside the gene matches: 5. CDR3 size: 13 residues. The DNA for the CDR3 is TGTGCCAGCAGAATAACAGGGGGAACTGAAGCTTTCTTT. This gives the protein CASRITGGTEAFF.

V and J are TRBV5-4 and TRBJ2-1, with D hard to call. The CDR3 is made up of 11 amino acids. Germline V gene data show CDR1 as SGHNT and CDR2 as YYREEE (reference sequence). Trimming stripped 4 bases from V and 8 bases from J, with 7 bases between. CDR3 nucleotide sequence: TGTGCCAGCAGCACGGCCGATGAGCAGTTCTTC. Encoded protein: CASSTADEQFF.

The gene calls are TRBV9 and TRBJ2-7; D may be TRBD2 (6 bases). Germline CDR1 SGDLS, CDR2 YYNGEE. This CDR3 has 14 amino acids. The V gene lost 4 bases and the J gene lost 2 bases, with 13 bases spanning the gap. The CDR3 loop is CASSKRDLAYEQYF. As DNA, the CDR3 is TGTGCCAGCAGCAAAAGGGACTTGGCCTACGAGCAGTACTTC.

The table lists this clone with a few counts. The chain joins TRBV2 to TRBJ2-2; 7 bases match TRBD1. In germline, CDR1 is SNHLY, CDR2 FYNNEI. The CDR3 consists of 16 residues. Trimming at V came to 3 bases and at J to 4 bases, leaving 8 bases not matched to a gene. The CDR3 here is CASSETGRSITGELFF. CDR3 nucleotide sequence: TGTGCCAGCAGTGAGACAGGGCGATCTATCACCGGGGAGCTGTTTTTT.

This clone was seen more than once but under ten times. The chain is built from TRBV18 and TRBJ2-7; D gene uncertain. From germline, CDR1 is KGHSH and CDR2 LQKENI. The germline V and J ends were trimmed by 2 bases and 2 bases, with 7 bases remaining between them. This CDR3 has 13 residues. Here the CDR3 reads CASSPGRTYEQYF. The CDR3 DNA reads TGTGCCAGCTCACCAGGGCGGACCTACGAGCAGTACTTC.

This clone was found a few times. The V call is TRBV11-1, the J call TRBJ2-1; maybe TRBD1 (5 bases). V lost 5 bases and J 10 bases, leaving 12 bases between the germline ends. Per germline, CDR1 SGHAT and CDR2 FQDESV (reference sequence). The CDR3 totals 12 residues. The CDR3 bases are TGTGCCAGCAGCCCGCAGGGTCAAGAGCAGTTCTTC. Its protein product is CASSPQGQEQFF.

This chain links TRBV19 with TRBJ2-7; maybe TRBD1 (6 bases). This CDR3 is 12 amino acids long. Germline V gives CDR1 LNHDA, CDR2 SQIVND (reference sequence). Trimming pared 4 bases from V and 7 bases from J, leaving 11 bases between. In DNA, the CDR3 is TGTGCCAGTAGTAACAGGGCACGGGAGCAGTACTTC. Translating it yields CASSNRAREQYF.

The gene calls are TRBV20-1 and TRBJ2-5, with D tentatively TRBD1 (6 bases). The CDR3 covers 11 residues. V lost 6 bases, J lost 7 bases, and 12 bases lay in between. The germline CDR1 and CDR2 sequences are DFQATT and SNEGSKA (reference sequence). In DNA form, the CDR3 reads TGCAGTGCCAAACAGGGTGCGACCCAGTACTTC. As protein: CSAKQGATQYF.

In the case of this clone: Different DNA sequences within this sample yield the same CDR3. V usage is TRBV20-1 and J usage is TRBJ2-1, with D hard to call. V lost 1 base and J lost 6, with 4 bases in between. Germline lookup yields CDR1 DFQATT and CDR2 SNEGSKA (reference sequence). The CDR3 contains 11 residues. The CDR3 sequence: CSARVGNEQFF. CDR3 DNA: TGCAGTGCTAGAGTGGGCAATGAGCAGTTCTTC.

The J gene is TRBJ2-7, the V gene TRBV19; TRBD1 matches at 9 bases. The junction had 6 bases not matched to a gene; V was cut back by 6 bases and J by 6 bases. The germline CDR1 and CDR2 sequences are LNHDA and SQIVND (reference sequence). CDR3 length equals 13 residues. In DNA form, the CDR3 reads TGTGCCAGTAGACAAGGACAGGGGCTCGAGCAGTACTTC. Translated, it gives CASRQGQGLEQYF.

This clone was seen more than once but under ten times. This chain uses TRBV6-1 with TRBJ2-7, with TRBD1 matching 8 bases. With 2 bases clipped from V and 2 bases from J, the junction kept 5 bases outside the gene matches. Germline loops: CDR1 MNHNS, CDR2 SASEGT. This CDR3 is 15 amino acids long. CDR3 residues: CASSEMYRGTYEQYF. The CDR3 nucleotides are TGTGCCAGCAGTGAAATGTACAGGGGGACCTACGAGCAGTACTTC.

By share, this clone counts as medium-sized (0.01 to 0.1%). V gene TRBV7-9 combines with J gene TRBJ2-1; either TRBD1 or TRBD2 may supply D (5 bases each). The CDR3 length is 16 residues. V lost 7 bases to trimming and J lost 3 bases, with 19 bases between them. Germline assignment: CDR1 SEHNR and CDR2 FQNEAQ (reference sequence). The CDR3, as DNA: TGTGCCAGCAATAGGGTTAAGGGACCGGGCTACAATGAGCAGTTCTTC. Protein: CASNRVKGPGYNEQFF.

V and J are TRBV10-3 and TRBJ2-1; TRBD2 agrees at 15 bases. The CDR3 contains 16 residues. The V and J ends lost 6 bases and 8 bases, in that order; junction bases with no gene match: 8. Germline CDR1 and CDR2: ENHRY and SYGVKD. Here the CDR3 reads CAISSPGTSGRYEQFF. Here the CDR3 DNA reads TGTGCCATCAGCTCCCCCGGGACTAGCGGGAGGTATGAGCAGTTCTTC.

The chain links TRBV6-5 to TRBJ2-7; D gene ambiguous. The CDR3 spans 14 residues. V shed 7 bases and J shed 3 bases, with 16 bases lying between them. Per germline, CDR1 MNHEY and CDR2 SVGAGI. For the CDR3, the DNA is TGTGCCAGCACGCGACCGGGCAGGTTCTACGAGCAGTACTTC. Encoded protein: CASTRPGRFYEQYF.

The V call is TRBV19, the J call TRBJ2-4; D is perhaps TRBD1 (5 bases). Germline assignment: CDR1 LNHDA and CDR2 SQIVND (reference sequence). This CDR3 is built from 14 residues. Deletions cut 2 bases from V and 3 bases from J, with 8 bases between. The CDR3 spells CASSIRGGKNIQYF. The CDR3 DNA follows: TGTGCCAGTAGTATAAGGGGTGGCAAAAACATTCAGTACTTC.

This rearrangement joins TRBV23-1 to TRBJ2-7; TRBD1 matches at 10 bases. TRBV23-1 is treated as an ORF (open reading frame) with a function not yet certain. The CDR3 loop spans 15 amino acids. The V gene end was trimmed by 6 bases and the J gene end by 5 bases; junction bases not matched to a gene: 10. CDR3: CASSPRRDRGDEQYF. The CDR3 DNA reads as TGCGCCAGCAGCCCGAGGCGGGACAGGGGCGACGAGCAGTACTTC.

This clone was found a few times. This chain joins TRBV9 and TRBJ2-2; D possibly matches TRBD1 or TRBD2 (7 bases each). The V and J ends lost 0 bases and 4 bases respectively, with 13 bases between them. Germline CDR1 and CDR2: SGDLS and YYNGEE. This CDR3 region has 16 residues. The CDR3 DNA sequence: TGTGCCAGCAGCGTAGAAGCGGGACAGAGCACCGGGGAGCTGTTTTTT. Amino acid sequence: CASSVEAGQSTGELFF. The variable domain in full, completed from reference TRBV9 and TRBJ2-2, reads DSGVTQTPKHLITATGQRVTLRCSPRSGDLSVYWYQQSLDQGLQFLIQYYNGEERAKGNILERFSAQQFPDLHSELNLSSLELGDSALYFCASSVEAGQSTGELFFGEGSRLTVL.

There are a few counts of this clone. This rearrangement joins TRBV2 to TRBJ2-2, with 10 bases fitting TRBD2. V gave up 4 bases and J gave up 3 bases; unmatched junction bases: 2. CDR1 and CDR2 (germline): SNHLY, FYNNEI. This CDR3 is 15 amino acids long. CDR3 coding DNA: TGTGCCAGCAGTGTAGCGGGAGGTTACACCGGGGAGCTGTTTTTT. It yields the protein CASSVAGGYTGELFF. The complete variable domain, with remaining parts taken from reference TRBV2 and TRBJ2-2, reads EPEVTQTPSHQVTQMGQEVILRCVPISNHLYFYWYRQILGQKVEFLVSFYNNEISEKSEIFDDQFSVERPDGSNFTLKIRSTKLEDSAMYFCASSVAGGYTGELFFGEGSRLTVL.

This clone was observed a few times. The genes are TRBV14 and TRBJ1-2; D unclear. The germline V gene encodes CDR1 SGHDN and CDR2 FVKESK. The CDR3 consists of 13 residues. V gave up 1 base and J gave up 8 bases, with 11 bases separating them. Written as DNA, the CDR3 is TGTGCCAGCAGCCAAGCAGGTCTCCGCGGCTACACCTTC. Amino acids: CASSQAGLRGYTF.

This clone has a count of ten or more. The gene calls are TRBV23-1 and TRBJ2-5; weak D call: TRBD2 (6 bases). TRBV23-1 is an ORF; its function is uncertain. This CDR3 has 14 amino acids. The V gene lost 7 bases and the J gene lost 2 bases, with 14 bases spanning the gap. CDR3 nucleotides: TGCGCCAGCAATCGCCAGGGAGGACAAGAGACCCAGTACTTC. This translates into CASNRQGGQETQYF.

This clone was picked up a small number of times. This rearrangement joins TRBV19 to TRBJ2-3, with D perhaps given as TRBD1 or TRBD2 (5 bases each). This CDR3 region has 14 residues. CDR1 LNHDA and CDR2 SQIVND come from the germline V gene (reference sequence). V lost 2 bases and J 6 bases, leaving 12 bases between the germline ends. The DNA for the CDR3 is TGTGCCAGTAGTATACGGGACCCGAGGGATACGCAGTATTTT. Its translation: CASSIRDPRDTQYF.

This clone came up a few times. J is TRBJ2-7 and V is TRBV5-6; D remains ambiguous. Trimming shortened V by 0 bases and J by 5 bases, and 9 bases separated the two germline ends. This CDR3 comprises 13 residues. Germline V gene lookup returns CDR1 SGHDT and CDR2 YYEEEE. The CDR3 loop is CASSLGTEDEQYF. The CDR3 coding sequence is TGTGCCAGCAGCTTGGGTACAGAAGACGAGCAGTACTTC.